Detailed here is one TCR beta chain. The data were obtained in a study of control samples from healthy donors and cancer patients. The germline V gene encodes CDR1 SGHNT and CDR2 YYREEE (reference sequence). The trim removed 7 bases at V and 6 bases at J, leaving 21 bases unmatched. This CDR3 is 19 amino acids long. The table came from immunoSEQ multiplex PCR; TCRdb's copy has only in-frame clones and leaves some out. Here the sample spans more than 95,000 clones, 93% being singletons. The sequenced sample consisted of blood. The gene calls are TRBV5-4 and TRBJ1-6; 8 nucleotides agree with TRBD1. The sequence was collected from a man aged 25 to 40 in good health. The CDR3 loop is CASPYFGQGEIGSNSPLHF. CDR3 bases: TGTGCCAGCCCCTATTTTGGACAGGGAGAAATTGGGAGTAATTCACCCCTCCACTTT. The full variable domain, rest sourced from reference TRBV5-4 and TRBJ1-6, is ETGVTQSPTHLIKTRGQQVTLRCSSQSGHNTVSWYQQALGQGPQFIFQYYREEENGRGNFPPRFSGLQFPNYSSELNVNALELDDSALYLCASPYFGQGEIGSNSPLHFGNGTRLTVT.